Below, 22 T cell receptor beta chains from the same sample are listed, as sequenced in a study of blood T cells in healthy people across ages. A second PCR of about 6 to 11 cycles used a sample-barcoded 5' primer and a J-beta primer mix. One entry per CDR3 protein, called by TCRdb with MiXCR from the 5' RACE reads. The sample has about 1.6 million distinct CDR3 sequences; about 35% are singletons. Sequenced material: blood. The receptors stem from a woman in her thirties in good health.

This clonotype appeared a few times. The chain has TRBV20-1 and TRBJ2-7; no clear D gene. V was cut by 3 bases and J by 2 bases, with 8 bases left in between. The CDR3 has 12 amino acids. Germline V gene sequence: CDR1 DFQATT, CDR2 SNEGSKA (reference sequence). This CDR3 is CSARENTYEQYF. DNA for the CDR3: TGCAGTGCTAGGGAGAACACCTACGAGCAGTACTTC.

The chain combines TRBV7-8 with TRBJ2-1; 9 positions match TRBD2. V was clipped by 0 bases and J by 6 bases; unmatched bases: 6. Germline values: CDR1 SGHVS, CDR2 FQNEAQ. This CDR3 has 16 amino acids. The CDR3 DNA reads as TGTGCCAGCAGCTTAGCGCGGGGGACTAGCACCAATGAGCAGTTCTTC. It codes for CASSLARGTSTNEQFF.

This clonotype was picked up a small number of times. The chain is built from TRBV7-9 and TRBJ2-7, with 7 bases that match TRBD2. The CDR3 has 14 amino acids. V gave up 3 bases and J gave up 5 bases; unmatched junction bases: 7. Germline V gene lookup returns CDR1 SEHNR and CDR2 FQNEAQ (reference sequence). In DNA, the CDR3 is TGTGCCAGCAGCTTGGCCCTGGGAGGGGACGAGCAGTACTTC. This sequence encodes CASSLALGGDEQYF.

There are many counts of this clonotype. One junction end disagrees with the germline gene, perhaps due to a read error. CDR3 protein: CASSFYGTDTQYF. In nucleotides, the CDR3 is TGCGCCAGCAGCTTTTATGGCACAGATACGCAGTATTTT. This chain uses TRBV27 with TRBJ2-3; D gene ambiguous. Germline V lookup: CDR1 MNHEY, CDR2 SMNVEV (reference sequence). The CDR3 spans 13 residues.

The genes are TRBV7-9 and TRBJ1-4; D remains ambiguous. V was trimmed by 1 base and J by 6 bases, leaving 9 bases between them. The CDR3 spans 14 residues. CDR1 SEHNR and CDR2 FQNEAQ come from the germline V gene (reference sequence). Written as DNA, the CDR3 is TGTGCCAGCAGCTTAGTTGAAGGACATGAAAAACTGTTTTTT. Translating gives CASSLVEGHEKLFF.

The chain links TRBV12-3 or TRBV12-4 to TRBJ2-1; 11 nucleotides align to TRBD2. The CDR3 is 17 amino acids. Trimming removed 3 bases from V and 2 bases from J; junction bases left unmatched: 6. The CDR3 bases are TGTGCCAGCAGTTTTATTAGCGGGAGGGTCCCCTACAATGAGCAGTTCTTC. Protein product: CASSFISGRVPYNEQFF.

The chain links TRBV12-3 or TRBV12-4 to TRBJ1-4; a weak D match, TRBD1 (5 bases). The CDR3 spans 15 residues. V gave up 3 bases and J gave up 5 bases, with 13 bases separating them. The chain's CDR3 is CASSFSGQPNEKLFF. The CDR3 nucleotides read TGTGCCAGCAGTTTTTCAGGGCAGCCGAATGAAAAACTGTTTTTT.

This clonotype was observed once. The chain recombines TRBV28 with TRBJ1-2; D ambiguous. Germline CDR1 and CDR2: MDHEN and SYDVKM. V lost 7 bases and J 4 bases, leaving 16 bases between the germline ends. The CDR3 extends over 14 amino acids. CDR3 loop: CASNPGFGGYGYTF. The CDR3 DNA reads as TGTGCCAGCAATCCGGGGTTTGGCGGCTATGGCTACACCTTC.

This clonotype was counted between two and nine times. The rearrangement uses TRBV29-1 and TRBJ2-5, with TRBD2 matching 8 bases. The last part of the DNA fits TRBJ2-7 better; the J call may be wrong. The CDR3 extends over 14 amino acids. CDR1 and CDR2 (germline): SQVTM, ANQGSEA. CDR3 in amino acids: CSATGTRLLGEQYF. DNA for the CDR3: TGCAGCGCCACCGGGACTAGACTCTTGGGCGAGCAGTACTTC.

The chain carries TRBV6-1 and TRBJ2-7; 9 positions agree with TRBD2. V was clipped by 5 bases and J by 7 bases; unmatched bases: 15. Germline V gene sequence: CDR1 MNHNS, CDR2 SASEGT. CDR3 size: 16 residues. The DNA of the CDR3 is TGTGCCAGCAGTTTCCTAGCGGGACCCTCCTACAATGAGCAGTACTTC. Amino acids: CASSFLAGPSYNEQYF.

This clonotype was seen a few times. J is TRBJ2-1 and V is TRBV5-1, with 8 nucleotides matching TRBD1. This CDR3 contains 19 residues. The V gene's germline CDR1 is SGHRS and CDR2 YFSETQ. The junction had 17 bases not matched to a gene; V was cut back by 3 bases and J by 3 bases. Written as DNA, the CDR3 is TGCGCCAGCAGCTGGCCCGGGGAGATCCGGGACAGGTTCTACAATGAGCAGTTCTTC. Encoded protein: CASSWPGEIRDRFYNEQFF.

V gene TRBV6-5 combines with J gene TRBJ2-3; TRBD2 aligns across 11 bases. Germline CDR1 reads MNHEY; CDR2 reads SVGAGI. J lost 4 bases, V lost 0 bases, and 3 bases had no gene match. The CDR3 extends over 16 amino acids. The CDR3 sequence is CASSYSASGRSDTQYF. CDR3 DNA sequence: TGTGCCAGCAGTTACTCCGCTAGCGGGAGGTCAGATACGCAGTATTTT.

This clonotype was seen only a few times. The rearrangement joins TRBV9 to TRBJ2-5; 9 bases match TRBD2. Germline loops: CDR1 SGDLS, CDR2 YYNGEE. This CDR3 is 18 amino acids long. V shed 0 bases, J shed 5 bases, and the junction held 14 bases outside the gene matches. The CDR3 spells CASSVAPRASGRSETQYF. CDR3 sequence (DNA): TGTGCCAGCAGCGTAGCCCCCCGGGCGAGCGGGAGGTCGGAGACCCAGTACTTC.

The chain employs TRBV14 and TRBJ2-7; the D is unclear. The CDR3 length is 15 residues. V was pared by 1 base and J by 1 base, with 11 bases between. Germline CDR1 reads SGHDN; CDR2 reads FVKESK. CDR3 residues: CASSQALYSSYEQYF. The DNA for the CDR3 is TGTGCCAGCAGCCAAGCTTTGTACTCTTCCTACGAGCAGTACTTC.

This clonotype was observed a few times. The V call is TRBV9, the J call TRBJ2-5, with 8 bases aligning to TRBD2. The J call is uncertain, as TRBJ2-7 better fits the DNA end. The CDR3 is made up of 14 amino acids. Germline assignment: CDR1 SGDLS and CDR2 YYNGEE. The CDR3 region is CASTPGGDAYEQYF. In DNA form, the CDR3 reads TGTGCCAGCACTCCGGGAGGGGATGCCTACGAGCAGTACTTC.

This clonotype occurred many times. This chain uses TRBV20-1 with TRBJ2-5; D is unresolved. Germline-derived CDR1 and CDR2 are DFQATT and SNEGSKA (reference sequence). This CDR3 has 11 residues. V shed 0 bases and J shed 4 bases, with 3 bases lying between them. The CDR3: CSARDLETQYF. The DNA for the CDR3 is TGCAGTGCTAGAGATCTAGAGACCCAGTACTTC.

This clonotype turned up a few times. The J gene is TRBJ2-1, the V gene TRBV4-1; 7 bases agree with TRBD2. Germline CDR1 is MGHRA and CDR2 is YSYEKL. The CDR3 length is 16 residues. The trim removed 0 bases at V and 4 bases at J, leaving 6 bases unmatched. The CDR3 nucleotides are TGCGCCAGCAGCCAAGAACAGTCTAGCGGATACAATGAGCAGTTCTTC. It specifies CASSQEQSSGYNEQFF.

This clonotype came up many times. The chain couples TRBV7-3 to TRBJ1-1, with 8 bases matching TRBD1. The ends lost 2 bases at V and 3 bases at J; junction bases unmatched: 2. Germline CDR1 reads SGHTA; CDR2 reads FQGTGA. The CDR3 spans 14 residues. CDR3 protein: CASSLQGADTEAFF. Here the CDR3 DNA reads TGTGCCAGCAGCTTACAGGGGGCGGACACTGAAGCTTTCTTT.

There are a few counts of this clonotype. The chain is built from TRBV9 and TRBJ2-5, with a possible D match to TRBD1 (5 bases). CDR3 length equals 15 residues. Trimming removed 0 bases at V and 4 bases at J, with 13 bases between. CDR1 is SGDLS, CDR2 YYNGEE, per germline. The CDR3 is CASSVVAGLGETQYF. The CDR3 DNA follows: TGTGCCAGCAGCGTAGTGGCAGGGCTGGGAGAGACCCAGTACTTC. Full variable domain (missing parts from reference TRBV9 and TRBJ2-5): DSGVTQTPKHLITATGQRVTLRCSPRSGDLSVYWYQQSLDQGLQFLIQYYNGEERAKGNILERFSAQQFPDLHSELNLSSLELGDSALYFCASSVVAGLGETQYFGPGTRLLVL.

On this clonotype: The junction differs from germline at one of its ends, possibly a read error. The DNA for the CDR3 is TGTGCCGGCAGCTTAATATTCAATGAGCAGTTCTTC. Its translation is CAGSLIFNEQFF. The chain links TRBV7-8 to TRBJ2-1; the D is unclear. CDR1 SGHVS and CDR2 FQNEAQ come from the germline V gene. The CDR3 sequence is 12 residues long. Combining the CDR3 with reference TRBV7-8 and TRBJ2-1 gives the whole variable domain GAGVSQSPRYKVAKRGQDVALRCDPISGHVSLFWYQQALGQGPEFLTYFQNEAQLDKSGLPSDRFFAERPEGSVSTLKIQRTQQEDSAVYLCAGSLIFNEQFFGPGTRLTVL.

The chain combines TRBV29-1 with TRBJ2-7; a possible D gene is TRBD1 (5 bases). There are 15 residues in the CDR3. Germline assignment: CDR1 SQVTM and CDR2 ANQGSEA. The V end was cut by 7 bases, the J end by 3 bases, with 22 bases between. The CDR3 protein is CSASQGSIGIYEQYF. The CDR3 coding sequence is TGCAGCGCCTCCCAGGGTAGTATAGGGATCTACGAGCAGTACTTC.

V and J are TRBV20-1 and TRBJ1-2; 9 bases align to TRBD1. The CDR3 totals 17 residues. The trim removed 1 base at V and 6 bases at J, leaving 15 bases unmatched. The germline CDR1 and CDR2 sequences are DFQATT and SNEGSKA (reference sequence). CDR3 DNA sequence: TGCAGTGCTAGAGTTCAGGGACAGGGCGTGGGAGTGGATGGCTACACCTTC. The encoded protein is CSARVQGQGVGVDGYTF.